The TCR beta chain described here comes from a study of blood T cell repertoires in COVID-19 (dated by TCRdb to about 2020). Regarding the research as a whole: Samples from collaborators originated in the United States, Italy and Spain and spanned both the acute and convalescent phases of COVID-19. The prospective study material was composed of cDNA or gDNA derived from T cells, B-cell-depleted T cells, or PBMCs. Deeply sampled blood TCRbeta repertoires from subjects exposed to, actively infected with, or recovered from COVID-19 were included in the dataset. The repertoires were made available in a free public database intended to serve as a resource for research on the immune response to SARS-CoV-2. Samples were obtained from the ongoing ImmuneRACE study (first 160 participants) and from about 1,300 subjects provided by 6 global collaborators. A de-identified subject ID, COVID-19 status, age in years and sex were almost always included in the sample metadata. Where available, HLA class I and class II types were taken from metadata supplied by the sample provider and were not determined by assay-based typing.

CDR1 KGHSH and CDR2 LQKENI are derived from the germline V gene. The CDR3 runs 15 amino acids, cysteine and phenylalanine included. Only the CDR3 region is kept as DNA, spanning 45 bases read in frame from base 1. The V end loses 2 bases and the J end loses 0 bases, and a stretch of 10 bases separates them. Each collaborating institution followed its own protocols to collect whole blood in K2EDTA tubes. For TCRbeta analysis, collaborator samples were shipped as frozen whole blood, as isolated PBMCs, or as DNA extracted from either sample type. In its sample, this clone was seen once. It lacks a known antigen. No qualities accompany the bases; no much larger clone lies one base away. Points the paper makes about the study in general: The amount of clinical and demographic metadata varied by source and participant and was provided uncurated.

The immunoSEQ Assay, a bias-controlled multiplex PCR, was used to amplify TCRbeta CDR3 regions from genomic DNA. On the authors' methods: Nucleated cell counts per sample were estimated from amplification of reference gene primers within the assay. Sequence reads were collapsed and filtered to measure the absolute abundance of every unique TCRbeta CDR3 rearrangement. Productive Simpson clonality was computed per sample as the square root of Simpson's diversity index over productive rearrangements. Held by TCRdb, this immuneACCESS table contains in-frame sequences only and omits some clones. Under half of the omission traces to an unresolved V gene where checked; the cause of the rest is unknown. Clone size and V and J calls were adopted from that table, with D and trimming inferred from the DNA. Recorded for this sample are tens of thousands of clones; 83% of them occurred a single time. About 25% of the sample rests with the top ten.

The sequence joins TRBV18 to TRBJ1-1; 6 matching bases give a weak D call of TRBD1. This TCR was sampled from an older man with active COVID-19. Sequenced: peripheral blood. The nucleotide sequence reads as follows: TGTGCCAGCTCACCATTGGACAGATTGAACACTGAAGCTTTCTTT. It is translated as CASSPLDRLNTEAFF.